This T cell receptor (beta chain) was captured in a study of blood T cell repertoires in COVID-19. This table comes from immunoSEQ multiplex PCR, and its TCRdb copy is limited to in-frame clones, with some not included. The sample holds approximately 490,000 clones, 87% seen once. Trimming removed 4 bases at V and 9 bases at J, with 13 bases between. The germline gives CDR1 GTSNPN, CDR2 SVGIG (reference sequence). This CDR3 has 13 amino acids. Recruitment covered some 25 US areas and drew participants whose ages spanned about 18 to 90 years. Clinical histories supplied by participants themselves formed the basis of cohort assignment.

The genes are TRBV30 and TRBJ1-6, with D perhaps matching TRBD1 (5 bases). The specimen sequenced was PBMCs or T cells enriched from blood (not recorded which). The origin of this receptor is a woman between 18 and 29 years old who had recovered from COVID-19. This CDR3 is CAWTLGRGSPLHF. The DNA of the CDR3 is TGTGCCTGGACCCTGGGAAGGGGTTCACCCCTCCACTTT.